These 14 T cell receptor beta chains share one sample of origin, sequenced in a study of blood T cells in healthy people across ages. PCR was performed a second time for roughly 7 to 11 cycles using a sample-barcoded 5' primer and a J-beta primer mix. One entry per CDR3 protein results from TCRdb running MiXCR on the 5' RACE reads. In the table there are around 1,000,000 distinct CDR3 sequences, around 25% of which are singletons. These records were also assigned to another study, of T cells of mothers and their children.

What was sequenced was blood. The receptor source for this set is a girl aged 2-10 years in good health.

The genes are TRBV13 and TRBJ1-3; D gene uncertain. This CDR3 comprises 15 residues. Germline-derived CDR1 and CDR2 are PRHDT and FYEKMQ (reference sequence). The V end was cut by 5 bases, the J end by 0 bases, with 11 bases between. In nucleotides, the CDR3 is TGTGCCAGCAGCGTATCTGAGTTCTCTGGAAACACCATATATTTT. Amino acids: CASSVSEFSGNTIYF. Variable domain in full (rest from reference TRBV13 and TRBJ1-3): AAGVIQSPRHLIKEKRETATLKCYPIPRHDTVYWYQQGPGQDPQFLISFYEKMQSDKGSIPDRFSAQQFSDYHSELNMSSLELGDSALYFCASSVSEFSGNTIYFGEGSWLTVV.

This chain links TRBV2 with TRBJ1-2; 7 bases align to TRBD1. The germline gives CDR1 SNHLY, CDR2 FYNNEI. The CDR3 is 21 residues long. The V and J ends lost 2 bases and 3 bases, in that order; junction bases with no gene match: 24. The CDR3 DNA sequence: TGTGCCAGCAGTGAACCAAGCGCCTTAGAACTAAGTCGGGACAGCTACTATGGCTACACCTTC. Encoded protein: CASSEPSALELSRDSYYGYTF.

The table lists this clonotype with a few counts. The rearrangement joins TRBV7-3 to TRBJ2-3; D uncertain. Germline CDR1 and CDR2: SGHTA and FQGTGA. There are 14 residues in the CDR3. The V gene lost 3 bases and the J gene lost 6 bases, with 13 bases spanning the gap. This CDR3 is CASSLLPPADTQYF. The CDR3 nucleotides are TGTGCCAGCAGCTTGCTCCCACCGGCGGATACGCAGTATTTT.

CDR3 DNA: TGTGCCAGCAGCCCACTAGATTGGAGCGGGAGGGCCAGTGAGCAGTTCTTC. Translation: CASSPLDWSGRASEQFF. The chain joins TRBV11-2 to TRBJ2-5; 10 bases are a match to TRBD2. Near its end, the DNA agrees better with TRBJ2-1, so the J call may be wrong. Germline values: CDR1 SGHAT, CDR2 FQNNGV. The CDR3 runs 17 residues.

This clonotype has more than one count but fewer than ten. V and J are TRBV7-9 and TRBJ2-3; 9 positions match TRBD2. Trimming took 8 bases from V and 3 from J; bases not matched to a gene: 6. Germline CDR1 is SEHNR and CDR2 is FQNEAQ (reference sequence). This CDR3 has 14 residues. CDR3 region: CASRAGGETDTQYF. For the CDR3, the DNA is TGTGCCAGCCGAGCGGGGGGAGAGACAGATACGCAGTATTTT. Together with reference TRBV7-9 and TRBJ2-3, the CDR3 gives the full variable domain: DTGVSQNPRHKITKRGQNVTFRCDPISEHNRLYWYRQTLGQGPEFLTYFQNEAQLEKSRLLSDRFSAERPKGSFSTLEIQRTEQGDSAMYLCASRAGGETDTQYFGPGTRLTVL.

Worth noting for this clonotype: The conserved closing phenylalanine or tryptophan is absent in this CDR3, likely reflecting a read error. V is TRBV7-3 and J is TRBJ2-7, with D uncertain. V was clipped by 1 base and J by 6 bases, with 10 bases between them. The CDR3 extends over 13 amino acids. In germline, CDR1 is SGHTA, CDR2 FQGTGA. Written as DNA, the CDR3 is TGTGCCAGCAGCTTAATACGGTGGGGCGAGCAGTACCTC. Residues: CASSLIRWGEQYL.

This clonotype was observed a few times. This chain uses TRBV28 with TRBJ2-7; D call uncertain. The germline CDR1 and CDR2 sequences are MDHEN and SYDVKM. The V gene lost 6 bases and the J gene lost 3 bases, with 12 bases spanning the gap. This CDR3 is built from 13 residues. CDR3: CASRADGFYEQYF. The CDR3 DNA reads as TGTGCCAGCAGGGCCGACGGATTCTACGAGCAGTACTTC.

The gene calls are TRBV12-3 or TRBV12-4 and TRBJ2-3; a weak D match, TRBD2 (6 bases). The CDR3 totals 12 residues. The V end lost 7 bases, the J end lost 6 bases, and 11 bases lay between the germline ends. In DNA form, the CDR3 reads TGTGCCAGCAATCTCCGGGGGGATACGCAGTATTTT. Its translation is CASNLRGDTQYF.

This clonotype has ten or more counts. This chain connects TRBV7-9 to TRBJ2-7; maybe TRBD1 (5 bases). Per germline, CDR1 SEHNR and CDR2 FQNEAQ (reference sequence). This CDR3 region has 12 residues. V was trimmed by 5 bases and J by 4 bases, leaving 9 bases between them. CDR3 amino acids: CASSPTAYEQYF. The CDR3 nucleotides read TGTGCCAGCAGCCCGACAGCTTACGAGCAGTACTTC.

This chain joins TRBV20-1 and TRBJ2-1; D might be TRBD2 (7 bases). V was trimmed by 0 bases and J by 5 bases, leaving 14 bases between them. The CDR3 length is 15 residues. In germline, CDR1 is DFQATT, CDR2 SNEGSKA (reference sequence). In DNA form, the CDR3 reads TGCAGTGCTAGAGAGTATGGGGGGGCGAACAATGAGCAGTTCTTC. It specifies CSAREYGGANNEQFF.

This clonotype was found a few times. The chain employs TRBV6-1 and TRBJ2-7; no clear D gene. This CDR3 is 15 amino acids long. The germline V gene has CDR1 MNHNS and CDR2 SASEGT. V was cut by 6 bases and J by 1 base, with 16 bases left in between. The CDR3 region has the DNA TGTGCCAGCAGGCATGAAGAGGCAGGTTCCTACGAGCAGTACTTC. This sequence encodes CASRHEEAGSYEQYF.

J is TRBJ2-2 and V is TRBV6-5, with D possibly matching TRBD2 (5 bases). The length of the CDR3 is 17 residues. Germline CDR1 is MNHEY and CDR2 is SVGAGI. V lost 2 bases and J 7 bases, leaving 20 bases between the germline ends. The CDR3 DNA is TGTGCCAGCAGTTACACAGCGGCCAGGAGGTTTCTCGGGGAGCTGTTTTTT. Protein sequence: CASSYTAARRFLGELFF.

This clonotype was observed a handful of times. The chain couples TRBV6-5 to TRBJ2-5; the match to TRBD1 covers 7 bases. V gave up 5 bases and J gave up 5 bases; unmatched junction bases: 8. The length of the CDR3 is 14 residues. In germline, CDR1 is MNHEY, CDR2 SVGAGI. The CDR3 loop reads CASSRGRSVETQYF. The CDR3 DNA is TGTGCCAGCAGTAGGGGGCGGTCAGTTGAGACCCAGTACTTC.

In its sample, this clonotype was seen a few times. In DNA, the CDR3 is TGTGCCAGCAGTTGGATGGGGTACAATGAGCAGTTCTTC. Translation: CASSWMGYNEQFF. The genes are TRBV12-3 or TRBV12-4 and TRBJ2-5; no definite D call. The end of the DNA aligns better with TRBJ2-1, so the J call may be wrong. This CDR3 has 13 amino acids.